This T cell receptor (beta chain) was sequenced in a study of graft-versus-host responses after intestinal transplantation. The overall study: Every recipient had anti-thymocyte globulin induction and roughly three years of tacrolimus plus steroids.

For this clone: Its target is unknown.

The table came from immunoSEQ multiplex PCR; TCRdb's copy has only in-frame clones and leaves some out. Of tens of thousands of clones listed, 90% are singletons. This sequence was found in a human donor who was the organ donor for an intestinal transplant. The sample here was unstimulated CD8+ T cells sorted from spleen or lymph node cells, taken before transplant.

The CDR3 region is CASSLVPGAPWQYF. The CDR3 DNA sequence: TGTGCCAGCAGCTTAGTGCCGGGAGCCCCGTGGCAGTATTTT. This sequence joins TRBV7-9 and TRBJ2-3; possible D gene TRBD2, 6 bases. The germline gives CDR1 SEHNR, CDR2 FQNEAQ (reference sequence). Trimming stripped 1 base from V and 11 bases from J, with 16 bases between. The CDR3 extends over 14 amino acids.